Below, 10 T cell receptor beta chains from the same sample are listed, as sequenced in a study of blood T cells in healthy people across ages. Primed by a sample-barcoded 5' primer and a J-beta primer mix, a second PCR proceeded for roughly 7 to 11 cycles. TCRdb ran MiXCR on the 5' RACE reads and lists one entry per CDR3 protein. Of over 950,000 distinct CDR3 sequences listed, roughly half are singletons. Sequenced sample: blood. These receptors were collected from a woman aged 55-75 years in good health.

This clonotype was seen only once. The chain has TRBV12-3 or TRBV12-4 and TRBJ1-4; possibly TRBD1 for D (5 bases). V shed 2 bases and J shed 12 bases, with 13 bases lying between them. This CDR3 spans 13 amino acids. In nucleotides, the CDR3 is TGTGCCAGCAGTTTACGGGGGTCCATAGAACTGTTTTTT. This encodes CASSLRGSIELFF.

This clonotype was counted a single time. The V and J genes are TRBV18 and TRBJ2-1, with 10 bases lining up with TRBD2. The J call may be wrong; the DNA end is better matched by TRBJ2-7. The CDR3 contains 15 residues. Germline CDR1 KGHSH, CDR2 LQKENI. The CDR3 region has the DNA TGTGCCAGCTCAGTTCAGCGGGAGGGCCGAAGCGAGCAGTACTTC. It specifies CASSVQREGRSEQYF.

The CDR3 loop is CASSLGEYQYNEQFF. The CDR3 coding sequence is TGTGCCAGCAGCTTAGGGGAATATCAGTACAATGAGCAGTTCTTC. J is TRBJ2-1 and V is TRBV11-2; unclear D gene. Germline CDR1 and CDR2: SGHAT and FQNNGV. The CDR3 is made up of 15 amino acids. Trimming stripped 1 base from V and 4 bases from J, with 11 bases between.

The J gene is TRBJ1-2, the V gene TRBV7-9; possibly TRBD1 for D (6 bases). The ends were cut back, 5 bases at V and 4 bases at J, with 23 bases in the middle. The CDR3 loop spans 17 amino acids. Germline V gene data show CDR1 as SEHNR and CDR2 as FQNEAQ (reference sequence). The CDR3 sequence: CASSHPLGAATGYGYTF. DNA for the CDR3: TGTGCCAGCAGCCATCCCTTGGGGGCAGCCACCGGCTATGGCTACACCTTC.

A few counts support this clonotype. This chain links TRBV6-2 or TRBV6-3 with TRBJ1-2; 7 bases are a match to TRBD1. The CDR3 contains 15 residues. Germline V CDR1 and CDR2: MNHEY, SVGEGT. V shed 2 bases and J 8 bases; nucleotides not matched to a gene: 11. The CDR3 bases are TGTGCCAGCAGTTACGCCGGACAGGTCGCCCGGGGCTACACCTTC. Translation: CASSYAGQVARGYTF.

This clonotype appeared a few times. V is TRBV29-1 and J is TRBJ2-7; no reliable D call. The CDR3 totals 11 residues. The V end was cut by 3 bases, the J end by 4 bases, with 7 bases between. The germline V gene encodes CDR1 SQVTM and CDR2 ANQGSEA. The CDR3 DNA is TGCAGCGTTGATTACCAATACGAGCAGTACTTC. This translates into CSVDYQYEQYF.

CDR3 region: CASSLSLGPETQYF. For the CDR3, the DNA is TGTGCCAGCAGCTTAAGCCTAGGTCCAGAGACCCAGTACTTC. The chain uses TRBV11-2 and TRBJ2-5, with no clear D. CDR1 is SGHAT, CDR2 FQNNGV, per germline. Trimming removed 2 bases from V and 4 bases from J, with 11 bases in between. The CDR3 has 14 amino acids. The whole variable domain, filled in from reference TRBV11-2 and TRBJ2-5, reads EAGVAQSPRYKIIEKRQSVAFWCNPISGHATLYWYQQILGQGPKLLIQFQNNGVVDDSQLPKDRFSAERLKGVDSTLKIQPAKLEDSAVYLCASSLSLGPETQYFGPGTRLLVL.

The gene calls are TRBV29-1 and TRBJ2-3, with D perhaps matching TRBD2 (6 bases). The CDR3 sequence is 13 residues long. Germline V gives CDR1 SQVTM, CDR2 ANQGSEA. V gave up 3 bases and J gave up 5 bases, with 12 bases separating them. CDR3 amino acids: CSVEDSGGDTQYF. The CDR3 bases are TGCAGCGTTGAGGACTCCGGGGGAGATACGCAGTATTTT.

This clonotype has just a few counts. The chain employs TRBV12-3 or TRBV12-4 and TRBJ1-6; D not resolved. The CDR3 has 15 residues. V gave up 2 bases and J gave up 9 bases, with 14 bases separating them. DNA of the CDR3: TGTGCCAGCAGTTTAAATGGATTATCGAGTTCACCCCTCCACTTT. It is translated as CASSLNGLSSSPLHF.

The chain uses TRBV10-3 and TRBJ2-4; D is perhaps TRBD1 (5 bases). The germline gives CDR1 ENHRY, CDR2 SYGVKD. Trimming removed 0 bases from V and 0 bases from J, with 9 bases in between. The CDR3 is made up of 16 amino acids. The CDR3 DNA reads TGTGCCATCAGTGAGTCCGACAGATTAGCCAAAAACATTCAGTACTTC. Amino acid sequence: CAISESDRLAKNIQYF.